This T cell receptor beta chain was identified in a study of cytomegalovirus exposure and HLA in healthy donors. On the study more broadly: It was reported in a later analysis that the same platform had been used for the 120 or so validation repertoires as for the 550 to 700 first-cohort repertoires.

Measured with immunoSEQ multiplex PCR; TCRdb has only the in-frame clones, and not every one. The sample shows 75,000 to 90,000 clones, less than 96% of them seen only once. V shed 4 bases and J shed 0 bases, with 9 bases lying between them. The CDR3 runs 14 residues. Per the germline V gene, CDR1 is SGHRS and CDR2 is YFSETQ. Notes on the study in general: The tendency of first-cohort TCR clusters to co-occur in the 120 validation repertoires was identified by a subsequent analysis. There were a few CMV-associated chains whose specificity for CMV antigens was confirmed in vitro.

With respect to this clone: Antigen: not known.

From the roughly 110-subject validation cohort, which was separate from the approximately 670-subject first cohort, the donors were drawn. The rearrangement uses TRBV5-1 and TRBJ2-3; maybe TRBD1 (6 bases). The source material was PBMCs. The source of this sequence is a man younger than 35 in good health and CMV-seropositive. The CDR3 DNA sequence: TGCGCCAGCAGCGGGGGACACAGCACAGATACGCAGTATTTT. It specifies CASSGGHSTDTQYF.